This T cell receptor beta chain was observed in a study of OX40 agonist ivuxolimab in advanced cancers. Looking at the study overall: The dose-escalation group included hepatocellular carcinoma, melanoma, renal cell carcinoma and head and neck cancer.

The repertoire was sequenced with immunoSEQ multiplex PCR; TCRdb's copy has only in-frame clones and lacks some. This table has around 31,000 clones, more than 85% appearing once. Per germline, CDR1 SGHVS and CDR2 FQNEAQ. Trimming took 4 bases from V and 3 from J, leaving 18 bases between them. The CDR3 contains 16 residues. The sequencing used CD4+ or CD8+ T cells sorted from blood, collected in a trial of the OX40 agonist ivuxolimab. This clonotype was sampled from an adult with an advanced solid tumor such as melanoma, head and neck, liver or kidney cancer. The genes are TRBV7-8 and TRBJ1-1; D gene uncertain. CDR3: CASSSPLDGFHTEAFF. Here the CDR3 DNA reads TGTGCCAGCAGCTCACCTCTGGACGGATTTCACACTGAAGCTTTCTTT.